This TCR beta chain is from a study of blood T cell repertoires in COVID-19 (TCRdb year 2020). Context from the whole study: The collaborator samples originated in the United States, Italy and Spain and spanned the acute and convalescent phases of COVID-19. The prospective study material was composed of cDNA or gDNA derived from T cells, B-cell-depleted T cells, or PBMCs. The dataset comprised deeply sampled blood TCRbeta repertoires from subjects exposed to, actively infected with, or recovered from COVID-19. The repertoires were released in a freely available public database meant as a resource for research on the immune response to SARS-CoV-2. The samples were drawn from two sources: the first 160 participants of the ongoing ImmuneRACE study, and 1,000 to 1,500 subjects contributed by 6 global collaborators. The sample metadata nearly always contained a de-identified subject ID, COVID-19 status, age in years and sex. HLA class I and class II types, where available, came from metadata supplied by the sample provider rather than from assay-based typing.

TCRbeta CDR3 regions were amplified from genomic DNA by means of the immunoSEQ Assay, a bias-controlled multiplex PCR. The paper's data handling went like this. The number of nucleated cells in each sample was estimated from the amplification of reference gene primers within the assay. Sequence reads were collapsed and filtered to measure the absolute abundance of every unique TCRbeta CDR3 rearrangement. For each sample, productive Simpson clonality was calculated by taking the square root of Simpson's diversity index across productive rearrangements. TCRdb obtained this table from immuneACCESS and retained in-frame rearrangements with V and J assigned. These tables miss some clones; where compared with another copy, unresolved V genes account for less than half of the shortfall, and the remainder is unexplained. That table furnishes V, J and clone size, whereas the DNA furnished D and trimming. Here the sample has about 380,000 clones; about 90% occur a single time. Of the sample, roughly 1.2% is held by the ten largest clones.

V is cut by 0 bases and J by 0 bases, and the space between the germline ends is 13 bases. The CDR3 runs 17 residues from the cysteine to the phenylalanine. Kept here is only the CDR3 DNA, which spans 51 bases and is read in frame from base 1. For CDR1 and CDR2, the germline V gene lists SGDLS and YYNGEE. Each collaborating institution followed its own protocols to collect whole blood in K2EDTA tubes. For TCRbeta analysis, collaborators shipped samples in one of three forms: frozen whole blood, isolated PBMCs, or DNA extracted from either of those sample types. What the authors observed across the whole study: How much clinical and demographic metadata was included differed by source and by participant, and the metadata was provided uncurated.

With respect to this clone: Its antigen has not been determined. No much larger clone is present one base from it, and per-base qualities are unavailable.

The receptor was derived from a man between 35 and 55 years old with acute or convalescent COVID-19. In this chain, TRBV9 is recombined with TRBJ2-1; TRBD2 is perhaps the D gene, given 5 matching bases. The sample was peripheral blood. The sequence in DNA is TGTGCCAGCAGCGTAGCTACGGGGAGCGCCTCCTACAATGAGCAGTTCTTC. The encoded protein is CASSVATGSASYNEQFF.